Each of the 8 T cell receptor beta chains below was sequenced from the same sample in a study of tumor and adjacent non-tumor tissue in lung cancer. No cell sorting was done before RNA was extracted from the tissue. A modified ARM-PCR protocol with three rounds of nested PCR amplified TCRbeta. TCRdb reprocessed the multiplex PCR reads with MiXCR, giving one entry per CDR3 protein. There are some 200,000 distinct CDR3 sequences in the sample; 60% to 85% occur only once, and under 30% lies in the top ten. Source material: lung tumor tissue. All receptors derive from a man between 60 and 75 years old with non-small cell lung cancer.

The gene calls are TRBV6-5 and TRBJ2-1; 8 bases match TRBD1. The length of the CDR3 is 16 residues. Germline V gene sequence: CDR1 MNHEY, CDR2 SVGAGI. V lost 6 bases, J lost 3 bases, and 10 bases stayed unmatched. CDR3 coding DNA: TGTGCCAGCAGGGGAAGCCAGGGGGCAGACTACAATGAGCAGTTCTTC. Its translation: CASRGSQGADYNEQFF.

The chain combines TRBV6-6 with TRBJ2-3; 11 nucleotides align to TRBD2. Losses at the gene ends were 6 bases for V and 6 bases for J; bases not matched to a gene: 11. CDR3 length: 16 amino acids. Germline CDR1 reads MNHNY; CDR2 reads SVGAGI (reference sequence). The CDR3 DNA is TGTGCCAGCAGCTCCCAGCTAGCGGGGGGCGGGGATACGCAGTATTTT. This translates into CASSSQLAGGGDTQYF.

CDR3 nucleotide sequence: TGTGCCAGCAGCTGGGGGGAGGGAAACCCCAAAAACATTCAGTACTTC. The encoded protein is CASSWGEGNPKNIQYF. The genes are TRBV5-4 and TRBJ2-4, with 7 bases that match TRBD2. CDR1 SGHNT and CDR2 YYREEE come from the germline V gene (reference sequence). J lost 2 bases, V lost 3 bases, and 8 bases had no gene match. The CDR3 totals 16 residues.

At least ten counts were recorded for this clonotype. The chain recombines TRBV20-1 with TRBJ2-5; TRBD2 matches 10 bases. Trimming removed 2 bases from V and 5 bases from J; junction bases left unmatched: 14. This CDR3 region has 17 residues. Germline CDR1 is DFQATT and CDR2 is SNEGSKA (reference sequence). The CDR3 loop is CSARSPQSSGGLETQYF. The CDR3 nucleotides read TGCAGTGCTAGATCGCCCCAAAGTAGCGGGGGGTTGGAGACCCAGTACTTC.

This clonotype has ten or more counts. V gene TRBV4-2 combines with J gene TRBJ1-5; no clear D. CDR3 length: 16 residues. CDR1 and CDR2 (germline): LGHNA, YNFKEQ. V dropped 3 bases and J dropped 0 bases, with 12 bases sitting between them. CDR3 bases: TGTGCCAGCAGCCAGGAAAGCATCTATAGCAATCAGCCCCAGCATTTT. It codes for CASSQESIYSNQPQHF.

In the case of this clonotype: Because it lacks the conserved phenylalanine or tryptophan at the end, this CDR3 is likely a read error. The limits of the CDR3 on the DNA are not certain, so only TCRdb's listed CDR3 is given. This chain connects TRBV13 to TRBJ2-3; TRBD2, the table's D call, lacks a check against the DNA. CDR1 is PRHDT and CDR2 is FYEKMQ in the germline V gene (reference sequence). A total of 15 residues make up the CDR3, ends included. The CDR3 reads CASSPGGPSTDTQCC.

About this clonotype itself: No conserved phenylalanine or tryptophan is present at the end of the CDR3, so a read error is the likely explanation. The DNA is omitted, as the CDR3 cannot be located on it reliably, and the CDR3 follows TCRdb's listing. The CDR3 protein is CASSRGQGGTDTQYY. J is TRBJ2-3 and V is TRBV11-3; the DNA was not compared with TRBD1, the D call given in the table. Germline assignment: CDR1 SGHNT and CDR2 YENEEA. The CDR3 extends over 15 residues, inclusive of both ends.

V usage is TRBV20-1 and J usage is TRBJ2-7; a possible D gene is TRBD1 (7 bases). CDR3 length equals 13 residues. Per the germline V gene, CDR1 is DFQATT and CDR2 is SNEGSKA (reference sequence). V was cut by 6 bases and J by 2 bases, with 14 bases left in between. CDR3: CSAWGQRAYEQYF. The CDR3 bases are TGCAGTGCGTGGGGACAGCGGGCCTACGAGCAGTACTTC.